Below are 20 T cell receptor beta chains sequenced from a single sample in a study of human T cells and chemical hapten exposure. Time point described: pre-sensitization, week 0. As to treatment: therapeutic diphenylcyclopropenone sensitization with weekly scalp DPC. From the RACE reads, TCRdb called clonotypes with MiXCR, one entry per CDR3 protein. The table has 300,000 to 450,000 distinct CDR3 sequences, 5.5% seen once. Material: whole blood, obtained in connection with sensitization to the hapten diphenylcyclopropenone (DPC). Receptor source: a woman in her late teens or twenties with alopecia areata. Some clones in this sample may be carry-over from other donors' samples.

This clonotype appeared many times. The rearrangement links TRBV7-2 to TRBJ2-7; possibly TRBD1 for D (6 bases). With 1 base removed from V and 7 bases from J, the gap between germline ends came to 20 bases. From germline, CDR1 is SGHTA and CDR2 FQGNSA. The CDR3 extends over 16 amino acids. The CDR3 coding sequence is TGTGCCAGCAGCTTAGGAACAGGGCCCGGAGTGGGGGAGCAGTACTTC. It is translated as CASSLGTGPGVGEQYF.

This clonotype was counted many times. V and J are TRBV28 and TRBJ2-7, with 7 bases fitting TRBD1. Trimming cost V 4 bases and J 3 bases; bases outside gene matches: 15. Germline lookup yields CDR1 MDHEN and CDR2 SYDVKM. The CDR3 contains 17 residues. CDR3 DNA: TGTGCCAGCAGTTCCACCGGGACAGCTACCGCCCTCTACGAGCAGTACTTC. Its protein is CASSSTGTATALYEQYF. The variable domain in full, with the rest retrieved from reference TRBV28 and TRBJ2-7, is DVKVTQSSRYLVKRTGEKVFLECVQDMDHENMFWYRQDPGLGLRLIYFSYDVKMKEKGDIPEGYSVSREKKERFSLILESASTNQTSMYLCASSSTGTATALYEQYFGPGTRLTVT.

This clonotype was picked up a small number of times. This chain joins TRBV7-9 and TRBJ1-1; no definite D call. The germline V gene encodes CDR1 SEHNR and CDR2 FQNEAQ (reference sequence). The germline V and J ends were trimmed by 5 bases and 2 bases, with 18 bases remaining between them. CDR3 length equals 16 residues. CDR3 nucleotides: TGTGCCAGCAGCCCCCAGCCGTTGGGCCCTAACACTGAAGCTTTCTTT. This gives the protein CASSPQPLGPNTEAFF.

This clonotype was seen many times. CDR3 nucleotides: TGTGCCAGCAGCCAACAGACAGGGTCTGAAGCTTTCTTT. Residues: CASSQQTGSEAFF. This rearrangement joins TRBV14 to TRBJ1-1, with 7 bases fitting TRBD1. This CDR3 comprises 13 residues. CDR1 is SGHDN, CDR2 FVKESK, per germline. Unmatched junction bases numbered 3, after V lost 2 bases and J lost 6 bases. Variable domain in full (rest from reference TRBV14 and TRBJ1-1): EAGVTQFPSHSVIEKGQTVTLRCDPISGHDNLYWYRRVMGKEIKFLLHFVKESKQDESGMPNNRFLAERTGGTYSTLKVQPAELEDSGVYFCASSQQTGSEAFFGQGTRLTVV.

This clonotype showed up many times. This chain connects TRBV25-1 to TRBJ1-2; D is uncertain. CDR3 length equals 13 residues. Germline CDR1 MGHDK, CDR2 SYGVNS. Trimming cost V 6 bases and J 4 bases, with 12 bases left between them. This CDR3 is CASSQDGPYGYTF. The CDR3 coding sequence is TGTGCCAGCAGCCAGGACGGGCCCTATGGCTACACCTTC.

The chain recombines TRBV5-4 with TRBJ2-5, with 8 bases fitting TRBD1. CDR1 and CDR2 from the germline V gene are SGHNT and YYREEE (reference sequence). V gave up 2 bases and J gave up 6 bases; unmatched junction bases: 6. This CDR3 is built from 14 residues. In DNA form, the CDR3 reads TGTGCCAGCAGCTTTTACAGGGGGTCGAAGACCCAGTACTTC. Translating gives CASSFYRGSKTQYF.

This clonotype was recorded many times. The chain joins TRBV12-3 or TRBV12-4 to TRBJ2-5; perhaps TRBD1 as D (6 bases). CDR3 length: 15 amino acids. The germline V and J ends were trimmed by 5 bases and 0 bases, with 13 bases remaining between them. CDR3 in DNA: TGTGCCAGCAGTCCACAACAGGGACACCAAGAGACCCAGTACTTC. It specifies CASSPQQGHQETQYF.

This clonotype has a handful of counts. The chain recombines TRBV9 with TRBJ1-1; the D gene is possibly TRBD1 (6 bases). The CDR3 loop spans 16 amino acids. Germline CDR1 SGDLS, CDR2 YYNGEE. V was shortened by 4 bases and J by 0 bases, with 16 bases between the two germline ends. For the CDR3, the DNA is TGTGCCAGCAGCAAGGGCGCCCGGACAGTGAACACTGAAGCTTTCTTT. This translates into CASSKGARTVNTEAFF. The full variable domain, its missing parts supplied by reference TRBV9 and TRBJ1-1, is DSGVTQTPKHLITATGQRVTLRCSPRSGDLSVYWYQQSLDQGLQFLIQYYNGEERAKGNILERFSAQQFPDLHSELNLSSLELGDSALYFCASSKGARTVNTEAFFGQGTRLTVV.

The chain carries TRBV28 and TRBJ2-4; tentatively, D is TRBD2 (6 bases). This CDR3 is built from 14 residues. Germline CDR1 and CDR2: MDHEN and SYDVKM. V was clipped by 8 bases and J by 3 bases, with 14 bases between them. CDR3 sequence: CASLRTTGKNIQYF. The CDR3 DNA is TGTGCCAGCCTTCGGACTACGGGCAAAAACATTCAGTACTTC.

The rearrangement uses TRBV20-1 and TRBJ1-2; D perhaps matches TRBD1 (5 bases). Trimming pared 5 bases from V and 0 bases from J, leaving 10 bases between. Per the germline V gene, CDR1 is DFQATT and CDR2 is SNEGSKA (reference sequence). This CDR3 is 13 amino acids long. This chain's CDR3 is CSAPQGANYGYTF. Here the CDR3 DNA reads TGCAGTGCTCCGCAGGGAGCTAACTATGGCTACACCTTC.

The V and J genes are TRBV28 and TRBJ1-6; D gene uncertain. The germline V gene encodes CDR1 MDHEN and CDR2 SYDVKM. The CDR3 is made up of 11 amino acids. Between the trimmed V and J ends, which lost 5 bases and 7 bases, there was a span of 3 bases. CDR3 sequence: CASSGNSPLHF. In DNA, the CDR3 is TGTGCCAGCAGTGGGAATTCACCCCTCCACTTT.

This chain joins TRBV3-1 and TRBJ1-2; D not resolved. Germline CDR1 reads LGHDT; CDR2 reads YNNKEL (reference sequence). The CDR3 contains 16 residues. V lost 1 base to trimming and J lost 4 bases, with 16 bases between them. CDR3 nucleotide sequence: TGTGCCAGCAGCCAAGTTTATCATCGGCAACCCTATGGCTACACCTTC. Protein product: CASSQVYHRQPYGYTF.

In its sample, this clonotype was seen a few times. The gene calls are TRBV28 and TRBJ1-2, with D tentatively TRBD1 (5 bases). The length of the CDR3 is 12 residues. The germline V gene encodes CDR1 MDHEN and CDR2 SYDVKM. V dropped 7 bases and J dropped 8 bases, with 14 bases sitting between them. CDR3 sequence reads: CASTLWGDGYTF. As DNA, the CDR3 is TGTGCCAGCACCCTATGGGGGGACGGCTACACCTTC.

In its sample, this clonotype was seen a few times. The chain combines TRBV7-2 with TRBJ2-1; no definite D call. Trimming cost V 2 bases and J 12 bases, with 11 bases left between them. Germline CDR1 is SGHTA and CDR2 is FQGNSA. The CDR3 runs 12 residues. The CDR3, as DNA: TGTGCCAGCAGCTTACCCCCCACGGGGCAGTTCTTC. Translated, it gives CASSLPPTGQFF.

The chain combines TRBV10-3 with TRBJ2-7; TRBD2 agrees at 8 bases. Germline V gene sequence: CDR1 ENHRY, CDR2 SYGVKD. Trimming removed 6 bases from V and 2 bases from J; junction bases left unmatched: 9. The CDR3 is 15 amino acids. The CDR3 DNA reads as TGTGCCATCAGGAAAGCGGGGGAGAATCCCTACGAGCAGTACTTC. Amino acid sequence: CAIRKAGENPYEQYF.

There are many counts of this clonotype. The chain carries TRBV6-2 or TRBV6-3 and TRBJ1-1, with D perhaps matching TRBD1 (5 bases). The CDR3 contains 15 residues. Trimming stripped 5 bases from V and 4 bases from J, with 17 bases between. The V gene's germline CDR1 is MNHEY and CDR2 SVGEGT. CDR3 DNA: TGTGCCAGCAGTCCCCGACCAGGGATCGGCACTGAAGCTTTCTTT. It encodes CASSPRPGIGTEAFF.

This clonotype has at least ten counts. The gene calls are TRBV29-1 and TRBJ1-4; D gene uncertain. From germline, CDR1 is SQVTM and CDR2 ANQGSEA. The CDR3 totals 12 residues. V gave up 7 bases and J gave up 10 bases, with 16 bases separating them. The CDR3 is CSGGDEGRKLFF. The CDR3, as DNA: TGCAGCGGAGGAGATGAAGGAAGAAAACTGTTTTTT.

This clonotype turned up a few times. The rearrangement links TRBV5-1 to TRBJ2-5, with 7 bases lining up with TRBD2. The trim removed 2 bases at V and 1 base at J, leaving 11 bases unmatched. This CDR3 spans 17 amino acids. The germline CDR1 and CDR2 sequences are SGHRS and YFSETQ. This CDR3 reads CASSLGPSGGGQETQYF. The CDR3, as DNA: TGCGCCAGCAGCTTAGGTCCCAGCGGCGGGGGCCAAGAGACCCAGTACTTC.

CDR3 in DNA: TGCAGTGCTCCGGGACAGGGGGCAGATACGCAGTATTTT. It is translated as CSAPGQGADTQYF. The rearrangement links TRBV20-1 to TRBJ2-3; TRBD1 aligns across 11 bases. This CDR3 comprises 13 residues. In germline, CDR1 is DFQATT, CDR2 SNEGSKA (reference sequence). V lost 5 bases to trimming and J lost 4 bases; unmatched junction nucleotides: 2.

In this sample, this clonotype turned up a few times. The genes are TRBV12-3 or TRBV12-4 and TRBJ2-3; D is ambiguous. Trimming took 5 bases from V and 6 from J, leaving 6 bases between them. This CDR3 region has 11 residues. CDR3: CASSRWDTQYF. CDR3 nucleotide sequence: TGTGCCAGCAGTCGGTGGGATACGCAGTATTTT.